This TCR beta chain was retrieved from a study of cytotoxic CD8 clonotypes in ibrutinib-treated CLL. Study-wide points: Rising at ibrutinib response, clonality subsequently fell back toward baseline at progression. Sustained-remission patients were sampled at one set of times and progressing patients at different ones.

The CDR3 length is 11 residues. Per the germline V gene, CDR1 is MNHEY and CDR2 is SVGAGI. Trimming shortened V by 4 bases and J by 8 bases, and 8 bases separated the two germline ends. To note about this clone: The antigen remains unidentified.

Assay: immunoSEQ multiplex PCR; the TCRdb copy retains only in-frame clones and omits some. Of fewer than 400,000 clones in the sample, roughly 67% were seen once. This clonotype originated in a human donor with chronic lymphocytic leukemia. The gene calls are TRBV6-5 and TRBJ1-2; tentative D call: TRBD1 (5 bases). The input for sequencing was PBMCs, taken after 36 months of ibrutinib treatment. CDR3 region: CASSSGLGYTF. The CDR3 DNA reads TGTGCCAGCAGTTCGGGGCTAGGCTACACCTTC.